This passage covers 28 T cell receptor beta chains from one sample sequenced in a study of blood T cell repertoires in COVID-19 (dated by TCRdb to 2018 to 2020). Library method: the immunoSEQ multiplex PCR assay. TCRdb holds this immuneACCESS table with in-frame rearrangements only. Some clones are missing; in checked studies, unresolved V genes explain under half, and the rest has no known cause. The sample table records 100,000 to 150,000 clones; under 85% of these occur just once. The top ten clones comprise roughly 9.7% of the sample. The material sequenced was peripheral blood. These receptors originate from a middle-aged man with active or convalescent COVID-19.

This clone was detected only a few times. The V call is TRBV29-1, the J call TRBJ2-7; no firm D call. In germline, CDR1 is SQVTM, CDR2 ANQGSEA. CDR3 size: 12 residues. Trimming stripped 4 bases from V and 6 bases from J, with 13 bases between. DNA for the CDR3: TGCAGCGTTGGGGCGTCCGGTGTCGAGCAGTACTTC. Its protein product is CSVGASGVEQYF.

The chain uses TRBV11-2 and TRBJ2-3; 11 positions match TRBD2. Germline trimming cut 0 bases from V and 4 bases from J; bases unmatched to any gene: 6. The CDR3 has 17 residues. Germline loops: CDR1 SGHAT, CDR2 FQNNGV. CDR3 protein: CASSLDWIAGGSDTQYF. CDR3 nucleotide sequence: TGTGCCAGCAGCTTAGATTGGATAGCGGGGGGGTCAGATACGCAGTATTTT.

The V and J genes are TRBV27 and TRBJ2-3; 7 bases match TRBD1. The CDR3 is 15 residues long. Germline CDR1 and CDR2: MNHEY and SMNVEV (reference sequence). The ends lost 6 bases at V and 1 base at J; junction bases unmatched: 7. The CDR3 region is CASRQTGIGTDTQYF. The CDR3 bases are TGTGCCAGCAGGCAGACAGGGATTGGCACAGATACGCAGTATTTT.

This CDR3 reads CASSLDGLNRPQETQYF. The CDR3 bases are TGTGCCAGCAGCCTGGACGGGCTCAACAGGCCCCAAGAGACCCAGTACTTC. The chain combines TRBV7-2 with TRBJ2-5; TRBD1 is a possible D gene (5 bases). The V and J ends lost 5 bases and 1 base respectively, with 20 bases between them. The CDR3 has 17 residues. Germline CDR1 reads SGHTA; CDR2 reads FQGNSA.

The V gene is TRBV11-1, the J gene TRBJ1-1; D gene uncertain. The V gene lost 1 base and the J gene lost 1 base, with 4 bases spanning the gap. The CDR3 is 13 amino acids. The germline gives CDR1 SGHAT, CDR2 FQDESV (reference sequence). The CDR3 loop reads CASSLGGNTEAFF. In nucleotides, the CDR3 is TGTGCCAGCAGCTTAGGAGGGAACACTGAAGCTTTCTTT. The full variable domain, rest sourced from reference TRBV11-1 and TRBJ1-1, is EAEVAQSPRYKITEKSQAVAFWCDPISGHATLYWYRQILGQGPELLVQFQDESVVDDSQLPKDRFSAERLKGVDSTLKIQPAELGDSAMYLCASSLGGNTEAFFGQGTRLTVV.

The V call is TRBV28, the J call TRBJ1-2, with TRBD1 matching 8 bases. The CDR3 sequence is 14 residues long. The V gene's germline CDR1 is MDHEN and CDR2 SYDVKM. V shed 6 bases, J shed 4 bases, and the junction held 7 bases outside the gene matches. CDR3 residues: CASSSGQESYGYTF. As DNA, the CDR3 is TGTGCCAGCAGCTCGGGACAGGAAAGCTATGGCTACACCTTC.

The chain joins TRBV7-6 to TRBJ2-7; 8 bases align to TRBD2. In germline, CDR1 is SGHVS, CDR2 FNYEAQ. With 7 bases clipped from V and 2 bases from J, the junction kept 10 bases outside the gene matches. The CDR3 has 15 amino acids. The CDR3 nucleotides are TGTGCCAGCACACCCGGGACGGGGGGGACCTACGAGCAGTACTTC. It is translated as CASTPGTGGTYEQYF. Full variable domain (missing parts from reference TRBV7-6 and TRBJ2-7): GAGVSQSPRYKVTKRGQDVALRCDPISGHVSLYWYRQALGQGPEFLTYFNYEAQQDKSGLPNDRFSAERPEGSISTLTIQRTEQRDSAMYRCASTPGTGGTYEQYFGPGTRLTVT.

The genes are TRBV10-3 and TRBJ2-7; maybe TRBD2 (6 bases). Trimming took 9 bases from V and 7 from J, leaving 19 bases between them. The CDR3 consists of 13 residues. Germline CDR1 and CDR2: ENHRY and SYGVKD. As DNA, the CDR3 is TGTGCCATAGGGGACTCCAGGTCGAGGGAGCAGTACTTC. Encoded protein: CAIGDSRSREQYF.

The chain employs TRBV11-2 and TRBJ2-7; TRBD1 agrees at 7 bases. The CDR3 extends over 15 amino acids. Trimming cost V 3 bases and J 1 base; bases outside gene matches: 6. The germline V gene encodes CDR1 SGHAT and CDR2 FQNNGV. This CDR3 is CASSFKTGVSYEQYF. The CDR3 DNA reads TGTGCCAGCAGCTTTAAAACAGGGGTATCCTACGAGCAGTACTTC.

This clone occurred a few times. The rearrangement links TRBV5-1 to TRBJ1-4, with a weak D call TRBD1 (5 bases). The germline CDR1 and CDR2 sequences are SGHRS and YFSETQ. This CDR3 region has 15 residues. With 4 bases removed from V and 4 bases from J, the gap between germline ends came to 14 bases. The CDR3 DNA reads as TGCGCCAGCAGCCACTCGGACACCTATAATGAAAAACTGTTTTTT. This sequence encodes CASSHSDTYNEKLFF.

V is TRBV6-5 and J is TRBJ1-5; D is ambiguous. CDR1 is MNHEY and CDR2 is SVGAGI in the germline V gene. This CDR3 is 15 amino acids long. The germline V and J ends were trimmed by 8 bases and 0 bases, with 14 bases remaining between them. DNA of the CDR3: TGTGCCAGCGGCCTGAGGGCGGGTAGCAATCAGCCCCAGCATTTT. Translation: CASGLRAGSNQPQHF.

V usage is TRBV3-1 (or the pseudogene TRBV3-2) and J usage is TRBJ1-2; D is undetermined. Germline V gives CDR1 LGHDT, CDR2 YNNKEL (reference sequence). The CDR3 consists of 15 residues. Trimming removed 4 bases from V and 6 bases from J, with 18 bases in between. CDR3 in amino acids: CASSPPYERVDGYTF. The CDR3 DNA follows: TGTGCCAGCAGCCCCCCCTATGAGAGGGTGGATGGCTACACCTTC.

The CDR3 reads CASSPGQGSSPLHF. In nucleotides, the CDR3 is TGTGCCAGCAGCCCGGGACAGGGTAGCTCACCCCTCCACTTT. J is TRBJ1-6 and V is TRBV3-1 (or the pseudogene TRBV3-2), with 9 bases lining up with TRBD1. The CDR3 spans 14 residues. Germline-derived CDR1 and CDR2 are LGHDT and YNNKEL (reference sequence). J was trimmed by 10 bases and V by 4 bases; bases with no gene match: 5.

This sequence joins TRBV7-9 and TRBJ1-4; 8 bases are shared with TRBD1. The V and J ends lost 1 base and 3 bases, in that order; junction bases with no gene match: 4. Germline V gene sequence: CDR1 SEHNR, CDR2 FQNEAQ (reference sequence). The CDR3 contains 16 residues. The CDR3 bases are TGTGCCAGCAGCTTAGGGCAGGGGGCAGCTAATGAAAAACTGTTTTTT. Encoded protein: CASSLGQGAANEKLFF.

The rearrangement uses TRBV3-1 (or the pseudogene TRBV3-2) and TRBJ2-2; D possibly corresponds to TRBD1 (5 bases). In germline, CDR1 is LGHDT, CDR2 YNNKEL (reference sequence). The ends were cut back, 1 base at V and 14 bases at J, with 17 bases in the middle. CDR3 length equals 14 residues. The CDR3 sequence: CASSQVRSQGNLFF. For the CDR3, the DNA is TGTGCCAGCAGCCAAGTTAGGTCGCAGGGCAATCTGTTTTTT.

The gene calls are TRBV19 and TRBJ1-2, with TRBD1 matching over 7 bases. The CDR3 runs to 14 residues. In germline, CDR1 is LNHDA, CDR2 SQIVND (reference sequence). The J segment lost 9 bases and the V segment lost 8 bases, leaving 15 bases of the junction unmatched. In DNA, the CDR3 is TGTGCCAGTTTGTCTCGAAGGGGGCTGGTTAGCTACACCTTC. Its translation is CASLSRRGLVSYTF. Complete variable domain (other parts from reference TRBV19 and TRBJ1-2): DGGITQSPKYLFRKEGQNVTLSCEQNLNHDAMYWYRQDPGQGLRLIYYSQIVNDFQKGDIAEGYSVSREKKESFPLTVTSAQKNPTAFYLCASLSRRGLVSYTFGSGTRLTVV.

The chain uses TRBV7-8 and TRBJ1-3; TRBD1 agrees at 8 bases. V dropped 0 bases and J dropped 2; count of bases not matched to a gene: 12. The CDR3 extends over 19 amino acids. Germline V gene data show CDR1 as SGHVS and CDR2 as FQNEAQ. CDR3 sequence (DNA): TGTGCCAGCAGCTTAGCGCCGAAGGACAGGGAAGGAGCTGGAAACACCATATATTTT. Protein product: CASSLAPKDREGAGNTIYF.

This sequence joins TRBV27 and TRBJ1-6; D not resolved. Germline values: CDR1 MNHEY, CDR2 SMNVEV (reference sequence). V gave up 4 bases and J gave up 11 bases, with 9 bases separating them. CDR3 length equals 12 residues. The CDR3 reads CASSSLGAPLHF. Written as DNA, the CDR3 is TGTGCCAGCAGTTCCCTCGGGGCACCCCTCCACTTT.

The chain recombines TRBV10-2 with TRBJ1-6, with 8 bases lining up with TRBD1. Germline V CDR1 and CDR2: WSHSY, SAAADI. Trimming took 6 bases from V and 5 from J; bases not matched to a gene: 6. CDR3 length: 15 amino acids. This CDR3 reads CASRFDRGDNSPLHF. DNA of the CDR3: TGCGCCAGCAGATTCGACAGGGGCGATAATTCACCCCTCCACTTT.

The chain uses TRBV13 and TRBJ1-6; perhaps TRBD1 as D (5 bases). The germline V gene encodes CDR1 PRHDT and CDR2 FYEKMQ (reference sequence). Trimming shortened V by 3 bases and J by 8 bases, and 14 bases separated the two germline ends. The CDR3 covers 15 residues. CDR3 nucleotide sequence: TGTGCCAGCAGCTTCCTGGGGGGAGGAGATTCACCCCTCCACTTT. Encoded protein: CASSFLGGGDSPLHF.

The chain links TRBV3-1 (or the pseudogene TRBV3-2) to TRBJ2-7; TRBD2 might be the D (6 bases). The CDR3 covers 14 residues. V lost 5 bases to trimming and J lost 4 bases, with 15 bases between them. The V gene's germline CDR1 is LGHDT and CDR2 YNNKEL (reference sequence). CDR3 DNA sequence: TGTGCCAGCAGCTTACCGGGACTCGAATACGAGCAGTACTTC. It is translated as CASSLPGLEYEQYF.

This clone was seen more than once but under ten times. This chain connects TRBV5-4 to TRBJ2-5; unclear D gene. The CDR3 has 14 amino acids. The germline V gene encodes CDR1 SGHNT and CDR2 YYREEE (reference sequence). Trimming removed 5 bases from V and 7 bases from J, with 18 bases in between. The CDR3 sequence is CASSRNSIRSTQYF. The CDR3 DNA reads TGTGCCAGCAGTCGCAACAGCATTAGGTCGACCCAGTACTTC. The variable domain in full, completed from reference TRBV5-4 and TRBJ2-5, reads ETGVTQSPTHLIKTRGQQVTLRCSSQSGHNTVSWYQQALGQGPQFIFQYYREEENGRGNFPPRFSGLQFPNYSSELNVNALELDDSALYLCASSRNSIRSTQYFGPGTRLLVL.

The gene calls are TRBV28 and TRBJ1-2; D gene uncertain. From germline, CDR1 is MDHEN and CDR2 SYDVKM. V was trimmed by 4 bases and J by 8 bases, leaving 8 bases between them. The length of the CDR3 is 11 residues. CDR3 in amino acids: CASSSLGGYTF. The CDR3 DNA follows: TGTGCCAGCAGTTCCCTCGGGGGCTACACCTTC.

This chain uses TRBV5-3 with TRBJ2-1; TRBD1 agrees at 10 bases. TRBV5-3 is treated as an ORF (open reading frame) with a function not yet certain. This CDR3 comprises 15 residues. J was trimmed by 7 bases and V by 4 bases; bases with no gene match: 8. The CDR3 sequence: CARSPPGTGVNEQFF. CDR3 sequence (DNA): TGTGCCAGAAGCCCACCGGGGACAGGGGTAAATGAGCAGTTCTTC.

The CDR3 DNA follows: TGCGCCAGCAGCCAAGACAGGACAGTGGTGTTTTTT. As protein: CASSQDRTVVFF. V gene TRBV4-1 combines with J gene TRBJ1-4, with D possibly being TRBD1 (6 bases). Germline V lookup: CDR1 MGHRA, CDR2 YSYEKL. V lost 0 bases to trimming and J lost 15 bases, with 11 bases between them. This CDR3 region has 12 residues.

The genes are TRBV28 and TRBJ1-2; 10 bases line up with TRBD1. Germline lookup yields CDR1 MDHEN and CDR2 SYDVKM. CDR3 length: 14 residues. Trimming removed 8 bases from V and 6 bases from J; junction bases left unmatched: 9. CDR3 residues: CASLPPGQGNGYTF. As DNA, the CDR3 is TGTGCCAGCCTTCCTCCGGGACAGGGGAATGGCTACACCTTC.

The gene calls are TRBV5-1 and TRBJ2-3; no definite D call. V lost 8 bases and J lost 2, with 15 bases in between. The V gene's germline CDR1 is SGHRS and CDR2 YFSETQ. The CDR3 runs 14 residues. As DNA, the CDR3 is TGCGCCAGTAGAAAAGCCACTGCCACAGATACGCAGTATTTT. Encoded protein: CASRKATATDTQYF. The variable domain in full, with the rest retrieved from reference TRBV5-1 and TRBJ2-3, is KAGVTQTPRYLIKTRGQQVTLSCSPISGHRSVSWYQQTPGQGLQFLFEYFSETQRNKGNFPGRFSGRQFSNSRSEMNVSTLELGDSALYLCASRKATATDTQYFGPGTRLTVL.

This clone was counted a few times. The rearrangement uses TRBV29-1 and TRBJ1-1, with 7 bases identical to TRBD1. V trimming: 6 bases; J trimming: 1 base; junction bases outside the gene matches: 5. Germline CDR1 is SQVTM and CDR2 is ANQGSEA. The CDR3 has 13 residues. The CDR3 DNA reads as TGCAGCGTCCTGACAGGGACGAACACTGAAGCTTTCTTT. Encoded protein: CSVLTGTNTEAFF.